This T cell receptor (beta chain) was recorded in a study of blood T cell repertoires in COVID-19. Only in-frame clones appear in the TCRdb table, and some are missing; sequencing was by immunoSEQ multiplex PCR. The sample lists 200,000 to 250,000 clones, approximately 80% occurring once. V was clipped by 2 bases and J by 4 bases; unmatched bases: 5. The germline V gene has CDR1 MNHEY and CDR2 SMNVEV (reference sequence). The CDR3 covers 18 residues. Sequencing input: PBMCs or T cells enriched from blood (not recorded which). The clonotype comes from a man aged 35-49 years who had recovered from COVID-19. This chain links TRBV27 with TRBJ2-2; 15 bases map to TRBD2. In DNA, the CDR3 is TGTGCCAGCAGTTTACCGGGACTAGCGGGGGGACCCACCGGGGAGCTGTTTTTT. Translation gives CASSLPGLAGGPTGELFF.